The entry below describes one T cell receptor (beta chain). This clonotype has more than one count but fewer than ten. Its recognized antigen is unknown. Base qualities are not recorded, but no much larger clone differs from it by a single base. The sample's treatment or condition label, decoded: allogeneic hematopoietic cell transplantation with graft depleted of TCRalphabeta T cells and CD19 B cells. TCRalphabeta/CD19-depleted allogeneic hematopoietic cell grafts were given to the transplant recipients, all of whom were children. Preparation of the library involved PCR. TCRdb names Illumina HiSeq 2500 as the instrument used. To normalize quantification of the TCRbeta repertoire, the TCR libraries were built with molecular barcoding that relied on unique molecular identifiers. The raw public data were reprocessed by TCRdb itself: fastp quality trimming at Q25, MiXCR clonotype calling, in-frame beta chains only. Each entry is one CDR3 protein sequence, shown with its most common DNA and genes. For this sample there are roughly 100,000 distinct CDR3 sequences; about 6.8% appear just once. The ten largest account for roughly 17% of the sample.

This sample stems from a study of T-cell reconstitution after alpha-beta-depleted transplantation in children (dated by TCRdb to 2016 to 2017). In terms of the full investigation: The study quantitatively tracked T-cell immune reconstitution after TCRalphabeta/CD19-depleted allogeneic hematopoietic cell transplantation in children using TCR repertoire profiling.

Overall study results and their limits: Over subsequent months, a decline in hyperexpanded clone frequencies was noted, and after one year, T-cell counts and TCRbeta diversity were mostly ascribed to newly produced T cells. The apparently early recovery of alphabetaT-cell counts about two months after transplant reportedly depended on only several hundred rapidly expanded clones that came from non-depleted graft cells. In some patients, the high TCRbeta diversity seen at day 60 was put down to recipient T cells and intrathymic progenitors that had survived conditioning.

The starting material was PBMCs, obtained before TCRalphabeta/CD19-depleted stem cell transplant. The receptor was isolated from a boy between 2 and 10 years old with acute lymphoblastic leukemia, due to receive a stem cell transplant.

At the DNA level, the sequence is TGCGCCAGCAGCCAACCGGGACGGTTGACCGGGGAGCTGTTTTTT. Translated, this is CASSQPGRLTGELFF. The rearrangement combines TRBV4-1 with TRBJ2-2; the D gene could be either TRBD1 or TRBD2, each agreeing at 5 bases. V is clipped by 2 bases and J by 5 bases, and the sequence between their germline boundaries is 12 bases long. From its cysteine to its phenylalanine, the CDR3 spans 15 amino acids. The read is trimmed to its CDR3 DNA, 45 bases read in frame from base 1. CDR1 and CDR2, per the germline V gene, are MGHRA and YSYEKL.